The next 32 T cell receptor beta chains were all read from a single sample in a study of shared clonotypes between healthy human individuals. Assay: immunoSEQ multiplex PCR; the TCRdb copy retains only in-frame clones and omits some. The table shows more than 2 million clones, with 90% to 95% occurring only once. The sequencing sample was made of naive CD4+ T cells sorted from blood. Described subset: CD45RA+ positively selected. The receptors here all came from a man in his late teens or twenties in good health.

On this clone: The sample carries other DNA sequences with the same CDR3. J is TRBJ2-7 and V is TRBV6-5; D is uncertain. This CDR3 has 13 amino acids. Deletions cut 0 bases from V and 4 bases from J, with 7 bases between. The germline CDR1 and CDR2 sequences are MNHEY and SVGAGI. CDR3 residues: CASSYSWGYEQYF. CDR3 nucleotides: TGTGCCAGCAGTTACTCGTGGGGATACGAGCAGTACTTC.

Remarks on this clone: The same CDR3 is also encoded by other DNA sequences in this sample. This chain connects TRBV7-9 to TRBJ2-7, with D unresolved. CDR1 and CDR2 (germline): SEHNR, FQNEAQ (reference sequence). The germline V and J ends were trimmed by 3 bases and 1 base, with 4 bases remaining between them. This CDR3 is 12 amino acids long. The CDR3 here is CASSFTSYEQYF. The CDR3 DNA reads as TGTGCCAGCAGCTTCACTTCCTACGAGCAGTACTTC. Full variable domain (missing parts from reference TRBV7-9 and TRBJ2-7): DTGVSQNPRHKITKRGQNVTFRCDPISEHNRLYWYRQTLGQGPEFLTYFQNEAQLEKSRLLSDRFSAERPKGSFSTLEIQRTEQGDSAMYLCASSFTSYEQYFGPGTRLTVT.

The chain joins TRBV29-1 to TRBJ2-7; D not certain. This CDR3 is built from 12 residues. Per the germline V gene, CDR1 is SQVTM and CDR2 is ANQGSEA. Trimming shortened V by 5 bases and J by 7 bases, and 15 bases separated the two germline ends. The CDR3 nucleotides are TGCAGCGTTTTGAGAGGACCAAGGGAGCAGTACTTC. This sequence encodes CSVLRGPREQYF.

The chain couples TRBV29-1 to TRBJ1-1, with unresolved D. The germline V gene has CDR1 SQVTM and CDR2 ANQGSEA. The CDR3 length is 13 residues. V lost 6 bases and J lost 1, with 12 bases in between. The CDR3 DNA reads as TGCAGCGTCGTTTCTCGGGGGAACACTGAAGCTTTCTTT. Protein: CSVVSRGNTEAFF.

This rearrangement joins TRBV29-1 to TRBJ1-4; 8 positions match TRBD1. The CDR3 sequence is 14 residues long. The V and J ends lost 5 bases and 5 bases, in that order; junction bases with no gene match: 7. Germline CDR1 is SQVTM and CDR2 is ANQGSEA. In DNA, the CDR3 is TGCAGCGTTAGGGGACAGGCCTCAAATGAAAAACTGTTTTTT. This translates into CSVRGQASNEKLFF.

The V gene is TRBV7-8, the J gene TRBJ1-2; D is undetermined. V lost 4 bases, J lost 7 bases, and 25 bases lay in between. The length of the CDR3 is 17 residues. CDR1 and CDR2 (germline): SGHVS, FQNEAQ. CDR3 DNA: TGTGCCAGCAGCTCGCCAGACGGAACGAGGAGGGAACGTGGCTACACCTTC. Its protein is CASSSPDGTRRERGYTF.

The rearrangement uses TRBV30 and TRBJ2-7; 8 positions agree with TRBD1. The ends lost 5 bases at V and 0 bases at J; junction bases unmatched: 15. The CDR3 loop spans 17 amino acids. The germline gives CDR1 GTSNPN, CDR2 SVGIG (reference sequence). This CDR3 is CAWLRGKTGANSYEQYF. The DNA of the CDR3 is TGTGCCTGGCTCCGCGGTAAGACAGGGGCAAACTCCTACGAGCAGTACTTC.

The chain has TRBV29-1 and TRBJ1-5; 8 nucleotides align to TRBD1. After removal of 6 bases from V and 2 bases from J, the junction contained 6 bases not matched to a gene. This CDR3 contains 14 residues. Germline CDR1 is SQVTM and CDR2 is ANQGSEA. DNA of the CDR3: TGCAGCGTAGGACAGGGAGTAGGCAATCAGCCCCAGCATTTT. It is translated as CSVGQGVGNQPQHF.

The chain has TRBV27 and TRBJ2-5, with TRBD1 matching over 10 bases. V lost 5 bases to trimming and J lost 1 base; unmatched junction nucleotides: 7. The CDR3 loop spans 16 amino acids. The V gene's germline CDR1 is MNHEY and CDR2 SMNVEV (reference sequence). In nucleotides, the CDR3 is TGTGCCAGCAGTAACACCTGGACAGGGGGCCAAGAGACCCAGTACTTC. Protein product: CASSNTWTGGQETQYF.

The CDR3 here is CASSYPGQGTNQPQHF. The CDR3 DNA is TGTGCCAGCAGTTACCCCGGACAGGGAACAAATCAGCCCCAGCATTTT. V and J are TRBV6-6 and TRBJ1-5, with TRBD1 matching 8 bases. V gave up 2 bases and J gave up 4 bases; unmatched junction bases: 7. The CDR3 consists of 16 residues. Germline V gene data show CDR1 as MNHNY and CDR2 as SVGAGI (reference sequence).

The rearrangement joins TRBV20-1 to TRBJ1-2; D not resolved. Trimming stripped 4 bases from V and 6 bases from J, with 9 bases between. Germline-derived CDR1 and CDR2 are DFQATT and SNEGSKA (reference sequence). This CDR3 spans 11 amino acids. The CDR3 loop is CSANEMDGYTF. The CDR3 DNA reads TGCAGTGCTAACGAAATGGATGGCTACACCTTC.

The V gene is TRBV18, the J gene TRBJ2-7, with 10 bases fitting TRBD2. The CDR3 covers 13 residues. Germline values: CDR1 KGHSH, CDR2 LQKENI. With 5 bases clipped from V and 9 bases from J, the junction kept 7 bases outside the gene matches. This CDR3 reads CASSARLAGVQYF. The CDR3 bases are TGTGCCAGCTCAGCGCGGCTAGCGGGGGTGCAGTACTTC.

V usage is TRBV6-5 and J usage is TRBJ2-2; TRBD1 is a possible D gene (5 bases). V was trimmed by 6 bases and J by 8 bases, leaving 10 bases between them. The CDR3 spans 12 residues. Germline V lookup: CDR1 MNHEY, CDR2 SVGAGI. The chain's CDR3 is CASRNRQGELFF. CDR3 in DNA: TGTGCCAGCAGAAACCGACAGGGGGAGCTGTTTTTT.

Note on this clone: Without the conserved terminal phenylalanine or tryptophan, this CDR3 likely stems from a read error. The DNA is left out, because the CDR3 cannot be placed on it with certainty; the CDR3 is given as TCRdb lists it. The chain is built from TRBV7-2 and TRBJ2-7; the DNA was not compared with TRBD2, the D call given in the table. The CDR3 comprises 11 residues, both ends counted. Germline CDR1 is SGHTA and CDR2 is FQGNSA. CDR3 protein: CASSLAREAGS.

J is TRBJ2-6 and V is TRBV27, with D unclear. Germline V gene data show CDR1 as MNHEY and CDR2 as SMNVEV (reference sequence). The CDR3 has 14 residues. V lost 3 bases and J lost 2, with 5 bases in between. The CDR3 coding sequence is TGTGCCAGCAGTTTGAGGACTGGGGCCAACGTCCTGACTTTC. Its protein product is CASSLRTGANVLTF.

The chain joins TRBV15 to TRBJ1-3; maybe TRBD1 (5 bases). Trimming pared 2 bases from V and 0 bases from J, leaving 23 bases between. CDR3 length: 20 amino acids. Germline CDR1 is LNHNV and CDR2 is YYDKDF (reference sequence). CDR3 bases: TGTGCCACCAGCAGACCACCCGAGAGCCCTAGTAGGGGCTCTGGAAACACCATATATTTT. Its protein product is CATSRPPESPSRGSGNTIYF.

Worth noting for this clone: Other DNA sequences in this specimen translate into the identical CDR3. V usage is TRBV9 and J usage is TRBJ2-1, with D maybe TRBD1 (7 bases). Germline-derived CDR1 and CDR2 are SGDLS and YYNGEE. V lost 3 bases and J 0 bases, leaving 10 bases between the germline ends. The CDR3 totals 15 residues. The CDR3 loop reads CASSAGGSSYNEQFF. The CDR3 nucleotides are TGTGCCAGCAGCGCAGGGGGGAGCTCCTACAATGAGCAGTTCTTC.

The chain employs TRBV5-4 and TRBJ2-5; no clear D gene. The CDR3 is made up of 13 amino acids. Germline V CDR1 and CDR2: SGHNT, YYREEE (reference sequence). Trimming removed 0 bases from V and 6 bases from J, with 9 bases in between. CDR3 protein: CASSLAQEKTQYF. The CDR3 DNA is TGTGCCAGCAGCTTGGCCCAGGAAAAGACCCAGTACTTC.

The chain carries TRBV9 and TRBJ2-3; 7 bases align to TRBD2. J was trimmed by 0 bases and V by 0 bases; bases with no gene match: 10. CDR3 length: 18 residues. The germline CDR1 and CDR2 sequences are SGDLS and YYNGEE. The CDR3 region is CASSVEAGLAGSTDTQYF. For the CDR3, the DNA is TGTGCCAGCAGCGTAGAGGCTGGGTTAGCGGGTAGCACAGATACGCAGTATTTT.

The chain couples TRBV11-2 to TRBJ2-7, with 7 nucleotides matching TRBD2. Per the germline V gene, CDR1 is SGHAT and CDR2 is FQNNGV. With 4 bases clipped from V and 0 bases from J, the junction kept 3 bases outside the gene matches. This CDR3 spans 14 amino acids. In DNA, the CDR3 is TGTGCCAGCAGCTCCGGGGGGAGCTCCTACGAGCAGTACTTC. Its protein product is CASSSGGSSYEQYF.

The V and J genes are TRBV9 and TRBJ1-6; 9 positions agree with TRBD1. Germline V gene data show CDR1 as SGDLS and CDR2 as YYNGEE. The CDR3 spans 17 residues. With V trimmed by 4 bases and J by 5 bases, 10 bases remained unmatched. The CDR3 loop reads CASSPASHRGHNSPLHF. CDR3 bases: TGTGCCAGCAGCCCCGCCTCGCACAGGGGGCATAATTCACCCCTCCACTTT.

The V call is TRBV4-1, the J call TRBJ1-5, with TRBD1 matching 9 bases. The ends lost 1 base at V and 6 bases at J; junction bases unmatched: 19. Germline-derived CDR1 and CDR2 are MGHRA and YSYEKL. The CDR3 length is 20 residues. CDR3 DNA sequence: TGCGCCAGCAGCCAAGTTCCAGAAATGGGACAGGGCACAGTTAGTCAGCCCCAGCATTTT. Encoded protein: CASSQVPEMGQGTVSQPQHF.

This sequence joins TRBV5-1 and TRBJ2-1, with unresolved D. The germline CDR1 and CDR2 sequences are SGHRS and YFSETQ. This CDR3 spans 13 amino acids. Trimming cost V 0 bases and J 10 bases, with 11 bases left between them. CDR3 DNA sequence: TGCGCCAGCAGCTTGGTTCAAAGTGGGGAGCAGTTCTTC. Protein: CASSLVQSGEQFF.

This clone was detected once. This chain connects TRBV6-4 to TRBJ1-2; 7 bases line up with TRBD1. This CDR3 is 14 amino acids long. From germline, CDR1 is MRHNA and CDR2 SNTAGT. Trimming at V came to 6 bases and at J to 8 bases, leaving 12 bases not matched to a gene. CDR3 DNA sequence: TGTGCCAGCAGCCCGGGGGAGACAGGGCGCGGCTACACCTTC. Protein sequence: CASSPGETGRGYTF.

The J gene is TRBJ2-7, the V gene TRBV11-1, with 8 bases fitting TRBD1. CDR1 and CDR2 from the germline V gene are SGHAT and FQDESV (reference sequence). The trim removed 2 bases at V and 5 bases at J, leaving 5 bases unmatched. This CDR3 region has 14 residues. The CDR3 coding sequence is TGTGCCAGCAGCTTACAGGGGGCGGAAGACGAGCAGTACTTC. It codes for CASSLQGAEDEQYF. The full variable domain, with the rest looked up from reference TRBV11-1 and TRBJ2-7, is EAEVAQSPRYKITEKSQAVAFWCDPISGHATLYWYRQILGQGPELLVQFQDESVVDDSQLPKDRFSAERLKGVDSTLKIQPAELGDSAMYLCASSLQGAEDEQYFGPGTRLTVT.

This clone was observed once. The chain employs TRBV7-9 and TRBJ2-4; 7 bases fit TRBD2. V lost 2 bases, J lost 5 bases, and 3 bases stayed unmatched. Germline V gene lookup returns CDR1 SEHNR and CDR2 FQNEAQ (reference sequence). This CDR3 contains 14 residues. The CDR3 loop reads CASSLTAGQNIQYF. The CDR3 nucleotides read TGTGCCAGCAGCTTAACAGCGGGACAAAACATTCAGTACTTC.

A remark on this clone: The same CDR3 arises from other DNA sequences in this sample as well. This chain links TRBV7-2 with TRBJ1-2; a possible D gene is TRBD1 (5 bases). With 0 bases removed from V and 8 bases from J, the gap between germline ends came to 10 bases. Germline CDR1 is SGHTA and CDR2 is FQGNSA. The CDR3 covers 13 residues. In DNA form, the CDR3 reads TGTGCCAGCAGCTTAGCTCAGGGTTACGGCTACACCTTC. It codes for CASSLAQGYGYTF.

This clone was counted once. The CDR3 loop reads CASTPWGGREETQYF. DNA for the CDR3: TGTGCCAGCACCCCGTGGGGGGGCAGGGAAGAGACCCAGTACTTC. The gene calls are TRBV7-9 and TRBJ2-5; possibly TRBD2 for D (7 bases). Germline-derived CDR1 and CDR2 are SEHNR and FQNEAQ (reference sequence). Trimming took off 7 bases at V and 3 bases at J, with 18 bases between the two ends. CDR3 size: 15 residues.

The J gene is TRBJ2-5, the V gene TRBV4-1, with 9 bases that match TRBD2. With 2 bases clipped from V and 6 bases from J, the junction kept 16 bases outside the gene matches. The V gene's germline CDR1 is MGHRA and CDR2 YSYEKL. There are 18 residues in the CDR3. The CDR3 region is CASSQPSGGSGSSKTQYF. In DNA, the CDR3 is TGCGCCAGCAGCCAACCGAGCGGAGGTAGCGGGAGTTCGAAGACCCAGTACTTC.

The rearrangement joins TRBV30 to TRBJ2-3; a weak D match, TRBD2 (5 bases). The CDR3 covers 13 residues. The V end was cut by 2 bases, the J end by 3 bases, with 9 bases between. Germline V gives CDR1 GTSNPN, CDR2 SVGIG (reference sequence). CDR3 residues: CAWSPIATDTQYF. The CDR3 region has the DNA TGTGCCTGGAGTCCTATAGCGACAGATACGCAGTATTTT.

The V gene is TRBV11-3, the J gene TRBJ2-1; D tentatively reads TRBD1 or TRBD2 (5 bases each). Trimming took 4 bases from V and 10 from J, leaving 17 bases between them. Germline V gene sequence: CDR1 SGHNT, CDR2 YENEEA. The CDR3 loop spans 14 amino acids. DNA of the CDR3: TGTGCCAGCAGCTCCGGGGACCGGCCCCGCGAGCAGTTCTTC. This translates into CASSSGDRPREQFF.

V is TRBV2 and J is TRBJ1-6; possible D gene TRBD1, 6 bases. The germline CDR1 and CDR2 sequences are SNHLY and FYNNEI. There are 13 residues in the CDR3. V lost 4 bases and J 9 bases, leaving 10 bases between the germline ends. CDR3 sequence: CASSAGVSSPLHF. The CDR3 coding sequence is TGTGCCAGCAGTGCAGGGGTTTCTTCACCCCTCCACTTT.